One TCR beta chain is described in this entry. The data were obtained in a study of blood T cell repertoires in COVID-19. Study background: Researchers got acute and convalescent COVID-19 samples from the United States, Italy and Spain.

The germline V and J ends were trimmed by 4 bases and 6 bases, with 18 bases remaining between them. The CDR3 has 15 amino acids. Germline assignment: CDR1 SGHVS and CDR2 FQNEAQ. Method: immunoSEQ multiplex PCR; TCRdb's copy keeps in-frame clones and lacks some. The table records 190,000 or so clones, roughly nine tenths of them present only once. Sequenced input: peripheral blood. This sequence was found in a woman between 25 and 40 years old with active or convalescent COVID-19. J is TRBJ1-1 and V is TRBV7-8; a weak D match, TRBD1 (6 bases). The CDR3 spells CASSSLRGALPEAFF. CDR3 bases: TGTGCCAGCAGCTCCCTGCGGGGGGCTTTACCTGAAGCTTTCTTT. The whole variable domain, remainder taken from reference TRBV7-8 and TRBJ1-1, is GAGVSQSPRYKVAKRGQDVALRCDPISGHVSLFWYQQALGQGPEFLTYFQNEAQLDKSGLPSDRFFAERPEGSVSTLKIQRTQQEDSAVYLCASSSLRGALPEAFFGQGTRLTVV.